This note documents a single T cell receptor beta chain sequence. Antigen unknown. One junction end disagrees with the germline gene, perhaps due to a read error. The sample belongs to a study of response to subunit inactivated influenza vaccine. General study points: The study's authors posited that every seasonal influenza vaccination enlists few new T cells.

MiXCR was run by TCRdb on the RT-PCR reads, yielding one entry per CDR3 protein. The table lists 400,000 to 550,000 distinct CDR3 sequences, 25% of them singletons. The CDR3 contains 19 residues. Germline-derived CDR1 and CDR2 are MNHEY and SVGAGI. The V gene is TRBV6-5, the J gene TRBJ2-4; maybe TRBD1 (6 bases). Sequences were derived from CD4+ T cells sorted from PBMCs, sampled approximately 5 days after vaccination. The sequence was collected from a man aged 50 to 59 who received an inactivated influenza vaccine. DNA for the CDR3: TGTCCCAGCAGTTACATTCTGGGGGCGGCCGGACTAGCCAAAAACATTCAGTACTTC. Translated, it gives CPSSYILGAAGLAKNIQYF.